This T cell receptor (beta chain) was captured in a study of blood T cell repertoires in COVID-19 (dated by TCRdb to 2019 to 2021). General notes on the study: Samples from collaborators originated in the United States, Italy and Spain and spanned both the acute and convalescent phases of COVID-19. The prospective study material was composed of cDNA or gDNA derived from T cells, B-cell-depleted T cells, or PBMCs. Deeply sampled blood TCRbeta repertoires from subjects exposed to, actively infected with, or recovered from COVID-19 were included in the dataset. The repertoires were made available in a free public database intended to serve as a resource for research on the immune response to SARS-CoV-2. Samples were obtained from the ongoing ImmuneRACE study (first 160 participants) and from some 1,200 subjects provided by 6 global collaborators. Nearly every sample came with metadata listing a de-identified subject ID, COVID-19 status, age in years and sex. Where HLA class I and class II types were available, the types were taken from metadata supplied by the sample provider, not from assay-based typing. Overall study outcomes, separate from this receptor: How much clinical and demographic metadata was included differed by source and by participant, and the metadata was provided uncurated.

Each collaborating institution followed its own protocols to collect whole blood in K2EDTA tubes. For TCRbeta analysis, collaborators shipped samples in one of three forms: frozen whole blood, isolated PBMCs, or DNA extracted from either of those sample types. The germline ends are 11 bases apart after V is trimmed by 3 bases and J by 6 bases. The CDR3 runs 14 amino acids, cysteine and phenylalanine included. Of all the DNA, just the CDR3 is kept, 42 bases in frame from base 1. As encoded in the germline V gene, CDR1 is SNHLY while CDR2 is FYNNEI. Comments on this clone: What this receptor recognizes is not known. Qualities for individual bases were not recorded, and no much larger clone is one base off.

TCRbeta CDR3 regions were amplified from genomic DNA by means of the immunoSEQ Assay, a bias-controlled multiplex PCR. The source study handled its data this way. The number of nucleated cells in each sample was estimated by amplification of reference gene primers within the assay. To quantify the absolute abundance of each unique TCRbeta CDR3 rearrangement, sequence reads were collapsed and filtered. For each sample, productive Simpson clonality was calculated by taking the square root of Simpson's diversity index across productive rearrangements. The source is immuneACCESS, and TCRdb retained only in-frame sequences with V and J called. Part of the clones is not carried over; for the studies checked, unresolved V genes explain less than half of this, and the remainder is unexplained. From that table come the V and J calls and clone size; the DNA was used to work out D and trimming. The sample yields 90,000 to 95,000 clones; more than 75% were counted once. 4.5% to 5.5% of the sample rests with the top ten.

Material for sequencing was peripheral blood. The V gene is TRBV2 and the J gene is TRBJ2-2, with TRBD2 tentatively as D gene (6 bases match). The source is an elderly woman with active COVID-19. The sequenced DNA is TGTGCCAGCAGTGAGCGACTAGTGGCCGGGGAGCTGTTTTTT. The resulting protein is CASSERLVAGELFF.